This TCR beta chain originates from a study of regulatory T cells in long-lasting Graves disease. The CDR3 totals 13 residues. With 3 bases removed from V and 0 bases from J, the gap between germline ends came to 6 bases. Germline CDR1 is SGHRS and CDR2 is YFSETQ. For TCR beta, libraries came from iRepertoire HTBI primers and Arm-PCR of CDR3 regions. TCRdb re-analysed the multiplex PCR reads in MiXCR, keeping a single row per CDR3 protein. The sample lists 400,000 or so distinct CDR3 sequences, under 25% occurring once. Overall study results and limits: Sample size was small, which may have lowered accuracy. Between persistent patients, 2,500 to 3,500 public clonotypes were shared, exceeding the 900 to 1,000 shared between new patients.

This clonotype occurred a few times. Its target is not known. The time point here: persistent/refractory GD, antithyroid drugs over 5 years with positive TRAb. The TCR library was made from RNA extracted from PBMCs. Graves' disease diagnoses used American Thyroid Association guidelines. The TCR originated in a female donor with Graves disease. The chain employs TRBV5-1 and TRBJ1-2; D call uncertain. The sample here was peripheral blood mononuclear cells (PBMCs), taken when the disease was refractory, from a patient treated with antithyroid drugs. The CDR3: CASSSTSNYGYTF. The CDR3 nucleotides read TGCGCCAGCAGCTCGACCTCTAACTATGGCTACACCTTC.